This T cell receptor (beta chain) was sequenced in a study of CD8 T cells in Susac syndrome. CDR1 and CDR2 from the germline V gene are DFQATT and SNEGSKA (reference sequence). There are 12 residues in the CDR3. V lost 5 bases, J lost 6 bases, and 14 bases lay in between. Reverse transcription of about 0.45 to 1 ug RNA was carried out with random hexamers. By means of immunoSEQ multiplex PCR, TCR beta CDR3 spanning 54 Vbeta and 13 Jbeta underwent amplification. TCRdb reprocessed the immunoSEQ multiplex PCR reads with MiXCR, giving one entry per CDR3 protein. The table has 140,000 to 150,000 distinct CDR3 sequences, approximately 95% seen once; the top ten hold about 0.11%.

This TCR was sampled from a human donor with multiple sclerosis. This rearrangement joins TRBV20-1 to TRBJ2-7, with D possibly called TRBD1 or TRBD2 (5 bases each). The material sequenced was CD4+ T cells from PBMCs. CDR3: CSARVGGSEQYF. CDR3 DNA sequence: TGCAGTGCTCGGGTTGGGGGTTCCGAGCAGTACTTC.